One sample yielded the 8 T cell receptor beta chains listed below, sequenced in a study of tumor and adjacent non-tumor tissue in lung cancer. A modified ARM-PCR protocol with three rounds of nested PCR amplified TCRbeta. One entry per CDR3 protein results from TCRdb running MiXCR on the multiplex PCR reads. Among over 60,000 distinct CDR3 sequences, over 80% were seen once, and the ten largest hold 10% to 15%. The template was RNA from unsorted bulk tissue. Sample: lung tumor tissue. The receptor set was obtained from a woman aged 50 to 60 with non-small cell lung cancer.

For this clonotype: One end of the junction varies from germline; a read error may be responsible. V and J are TRBV20-1 and TRBJ2-3; 8 nucleotides align to TRBD2. The length of the CDR3 is 16 residues. Germline values: CDR1 DFQATT, CDR2 SNEGSKA (reference sequence). CDR3 sequence: CSAARGYGGGTETQYF. CDR3 nucleotide sequence: TGCAGTGCCGCGAGGGGGTACGGGGGGGGCACAGAAACGCAGTATTTT.

Note on this clonotype: A read error may produce the germline difference seen at one junction end. J is TRBJ2-1 and V is TRBV24-1, with 9 bases matching TRBD1. The V gene's germline CDR1 is KGHDR and CDR2 SFDVKD. The CDR3 is 21 residues long. The CDR3 bases are TGTGCCACCAGTGGGCCGGTATCGGGACAGGGATGGCTGAGTGATGACAATGAGCAGTTTTTC. Residues: CATSGPVSGQGWLSDDNEQFF.

The chain uses TRBV20-1 and TRBJ2-7; 11 bases line up with TRBD2. CDR1 is DFQATT, CDR2 SNEGSKA, per germline (reference sequence). V shed 0 bases and J 2 bases; nucleotides not matched to a gene: 6. This CDR3 spans 16 amino acids. This chain's CDR3 is CSARDFGTSGAYEQYF. In nucleotides, the CDR3 is TGCAGTGCTAGAGATTTCGGGACTAGCGGAGCCTACGAGCAGTACTTC.

Worth noting for this clonotype: The junction shows a germline mismatch at one end, possibly a read error. This chain joins TRBV5-1 and TRBJ2-2; D is perhaps TRBD1 or TRBD2 (5 bases each). Germline V lookup: CDR1 SGHRS, CDR2 YFSETQ. CDR3 length: 15 amino acids. CDR3 residues: CASSLAGSNTGDLFF. DNA of the CDR3: TGCGCCAGCAGCTTGGCAGGATCTAACACCGGGGACCTGTTTTTT.

To note about this clonotype: The junction shows a germline mismatch at one end, possibly a read error. The CDR3 here is CSVRNSSYNEQFF. The CDR3 bases are TGCAGCGTTAGGAACAGCTCCTACAATGAGCAATTCTTC. The V gene is TRBV29-1, the J gene TRBJ2-1; D not resolved. The CDR3 has 13 amino acids. Germline assignment: CDR1 SQVTM and CDR2 ANQGSEA.

About this clonotype itself: The junction differs from germline at one of its ends, possibly a read error. The chain links TRBV29-1 to TRBJ2-7; TRBD2 agrees at 13 bases. Germline CDR1 reads SQVTM; CDR2 reads ANQGSEA. The CDR3 has 14 residues. CDR3 sequence (DNA): TGCAGCGTAGAACCCGGACTAGCGGGAGCCGAGCAGTATTTC. It specifies CSVEPGLAGAEQYF.

In the case of this clonotype: The junction shows a germline mismatch at one end, possibly a read error. The rearrangement joins TRBV6-2 or TRBV6-3 to TRBJ1-1; 7 bases agree with TRBD1. Germline V CDR1 and CDR2: MNHEY, SVGEGT. CDR3 length: 12 amino acids. The CDR3 spells CDSKLGTVEALF. The CDR3 nucleotides are TGTGACAGCAAGCTAGGGACAGTTGAAGCTTTATTT.

This chain uses TRBV6-5 with TRBJ2-6, with unresolved D. CDR1 and CDR2 from the germline V gene are MNHEY and SVGAGI. The CDR3 is made up of 13 amino acids. The V end lost 3 bases, the J end lost 2 bases, and 2 bases lay between the germline ends. The CDR3 loop reads CASSYAGANVLTF. For the CDR3, the DNA is TGTGCCAGCAGTTATGCTGGGGCCAACGTCCTGACTTTC.